Each of the 24 T cell receptor beta chains below was sequenced from the same sample in a study of T cell changes during pregnancy in multiple sclerosis. The data were produced by immunoSEQ multiplex PCR, yet TCRdb's version contains in-frame clones alone and is incomplete. The sample consists of about 41,000 clones, about 89% of them appearing once. The sample in question was CD4+ T cells from peripheral blood mononuclear cells, obtained in the first trimester of pregnancy. The receptors here all came from a female donor with multiple sclerosis, enrolled in a pregnancy study.

The rearrangement links TRBV5-8 to TRBJ2-7; the D is unclear. The V end lost 2 bases, the J end lost 6 bases, and 18 bases lay between the germline ends. The length of the CDR3 is 15 residues. Germline V gives CDR1 SGHTS, CDR2 YDEGEE. CDR3 sequence: CASSFILQAPAEQYF. The CDR3 DNA sequence: TGTGCCAGCAGCTTTATCCTTCAGGCCCCCGCCGAGCAGTACTTC.

The CDR3 DNA reads as TGTGCCAGCAGCTTGGTAACAGATACGCAGTATTTT. As protein: CASSLVTDTQYF. The rearrangement joins TRBV5-6 to TRBJ2-3; D not resolved. CDR1 is SGHDT and CDR2 is YYEEEE in the germline V gene. The CDR3 runs to 12 residues. Trimming left V 0 bases short and J 3 bases short, with 2 bases between.

This chain uses TRBV5-4 with TRBJ1-1, with TRBD1 matching 12 bases. The CDR3 totals 15 residues. The V gene's germline CDR1 is SGHNT and CDR2 YYREEE (reference sequence). J was trimmed by 5 bases and V by 4 bases; bases with no gene match: 6. The CDR3 DNA follows: TGTGCCAGCAGCGGGGGACAGGGGGCATGGACTGAAGCTTTCTTT. Residues: CASSGGQGAWTEAFF.

The genes are TRBV5-1 and TRBJ2-1; 15 bases map to TRBD2. Germline V lookup: CDR1 SGHRS, CDR2 YFSETQ. The CDR3 consists of 17 residues. The J segment lost 8 bases and the V segment lost 4 bases, leaving 10 bases of the junction unmatched. CDR3 coding DNA: TGCGCCAGCAGCCCAAGGCGGACTAGCGGGAGGGGAGATGAGCAGTTCTTC. This translates into CASSPRRTSGRGDEQFF.

This rearrangement joins TRBV5-4 to TRBJ1-1; unclear D gene. The CDR3 has 13 residues. Trimming stripped 4 bases from V and 0 bases from J, with 7 bases between. Germline V lookup: CDR1 SGHNT, CDR2 YYREEE (reference sequence). The CDR3 loop is CASSPQMNTEAFF. The CDR3 DNA sequence: TGTGCCAGCAGCCCACAGATGAACACTGAAGCTTTCTTT. Together with reference TRBV5-4 and TRBJ1-1, the CDR3 gives the full variable domain: ETGVTQSPTHLIKTRGQQVTLRCSSQSGHNTVSWYQQALGQGPQFIFQYYREEENGRGNFPPRFSGLQFPNYSSELNVNALELDDSALYLCASSPQMNTEAFFGQGTRLTVV.

Only one count was recorded for this clone. This chain links TRBV19 with TRBJ1-5, with a weak D call TRBD1 (5 bases). Trimming cost V 11 bases and J 2 bases, with 19 bases left between them. Germline V gene sequence: CDR1 LNHDA, CDR2 SQIVND (reference sequence). The CDR3 has 15 amino acids. The CDR3 here is CASSGGSLGNQPQHF. The CDR3, as DNA: TGTGCCTCCTCCGGGGGGTCCCTAGGCAATCAGCCCCAGCATTTT. Full variable domain (remainder filled in from reference TRBV19 and TRBJ1-5): DGGITQSPKYLFRKEGQNVTLSCEQNLNHDAMYWYRQDPGQGLRLIYYSQIVNDFQKGDIAEGYSVSREKKESFPLTVTSAQKNPTAFYLCASSGGSLGNQPQHFGDGTRLSIL.

The chain has TRBV2 and TRBJ1-5; no firm D call. Trimming cost V 2 bases and J 2 bases, with 10 bases left between them. This CDR3 has 15 residues. Germline CDR1 reads SNHLY; CDR2 reads FYNNEI. CDR3 amino acids: CASSESNSGNQPQHF. The CDR3 DNA reads as TGTGCCAGCAGTGAAAGTAATTCGGGCAATCAGCCCCAGCATTTT.

This clone was counted a few times. The rearrangement joins TRBV11-1 to TRBJ1-4, with D possibly being TRBD1 (5 bases). CDR3 size: 12 residues. Trimming removed 9 bases at V and 8 bases at J, with 13 bases between. Germline V gene lookup returns CDR1 SGHAT and CDR2 FQDESV (reference sequence). The CDR3 DNA reads as TGTGCCAGGGGGGGACTTTACGAAAAACTGTTTTTT. The encoded protein is CARGGLYEKLFF. The whole variable domain, remainder taken from reference TRBV11-1 and TRBJ1-4, is EAEVAQSPRYKITEKSQAVAFWCDPISGHATLYWYRQILGQGPELLVQFQDESVVDDSQLPKDRFSAERLKGVDSTLKIQPAELGDSAMYLCARGGLYEKLFFGSGTQLSVL.

The V and J genes are TRBV9 and TRBJ1-2; TRBD1 might be the D (5 bases). The CDR3 covers 15 residues. Germline V gives CDR1 SGDLS, CDR2 YYNGEE. V lost 0 bases and J lost 4, with 13 bases in between. The CDR3 loop reads CASSVDIGAGYGYTF. The DNA for the CDR3 is TGTGCCAGCAGCGTAGATATAGGGGCCGGCTATGGCTACACCTTC.

The chain joins TRBV28 to TRBJ1-2; 8 bases align to TRBD1. This CDR3 is built from 13 residues. J was trimmed by 6 bases and V by 6 bases; bases with no gene match: 6. Germline V gene lookup returns CDR1 MDHEN and CDR2 SYDVKM. CDR3 sequence: CASRYTGGDGYTF. The CDR3, as DNA: TGTGCCAGCAGATATACAGGGGGTGATGGCTACACCTTC.

A note on this clone: A junction end diverges from the germline sequence, so it may reflect a read error. Other nucleotide sequences in the sample specify the same CDR3. The chain has TRBV6-5 and TRBJ2-2, with 8 bases that match TRBD1. Germline V gives CDR1 MNHEY, CDR2 SVGAGI. The CDR3 spans 15 residues. The chain's CDR3 is CASSVDRVYTGELFF. CDR3 coding DNA: TGTGCCAGCAGTGTGGACAGGGTTTACACCGGGGAACTGTTTTTT.

Of note for this clone: An end of the junction differs from the germline gene, which may be a read error. The chain is built from TRBV7-7 and TRBJ2-2; no firm D call. There are 13 residues in the CDR3. Germline CDR1 is SSHAT and CDR2 is FNYEAQ (reference sequence). Here the CDR3 DNA reads TGTGCTAGCACCCCTGCAGTAACCGGGGAGCTGTTTTTT. It codes for CASTPAVTGELFF.

The chain combines TRBV4-2 with TRBJ1-2, with a possible D match to TRBD1 (6 bases). The CDR3 consists of 16 residues. Trimming took 0 bases from V and 7 from J, leaving 18 bases between them. Germline V gene data show CDR1 as LGHNA and CDR2 as YNFKEQ. The CDR3 DNA reads TGTGCCAGCAGCCAAGAGGGACAACCGGACAAGCTTGGCTACACCTTC. It encodes CASSQEGQPDKLGYTF.

This chain joins TRBV6-5 and TRBJ1-2; no definite D call. This CDR3 contains 14 residues. V lost 0 bases to trimming and J lost 6 bases, with 11 bases between them. Per the germline V gene, CDR1 is MNHEY and CDR2 is SVGAGI. CDR3 region: CASSYSIGEDGYTF. The CDR3 DNA reads TGTGCCAGCAGTTACTCGATTGGGGAGGATGGCTACACCTTC.

The rearrangement links TRBV9 to TRBJ1-1, with 11 bases fitting TRBD1. This CDR3 has 15 residues. V dropped 4 bases and J dropped 4; count of bases not matched to a gene: 6. Germline V gene sequence: CDR1 SGDLS, CDR2 YYNGEE. The CDR3 is CASSFGQGAGTEAFF. The CDR3 DNA is TGTGCCAGCAGCTTCGGACAGGGGGCGGGCACTGAAGCTTTCTTT.

CDR3 coding DNA: TGTGCCAGCAGCTTAGATCGAGGGCCAGGGCTAGCGGGACGTACGCAGTATTTT. Its protein product is CASSLDRGPGLAGRTQYF. V gene TRBV11-2 combines with J gene TRBJ2-3; 9 nucleotides match TRBD2. The CDR3 runs 18 residues. CDR1 SGHAT and CDR2 FQNNGV come from the germline V gene. The J segment lost 8 bases and the V segment lost 0 bases, leaving 15 bases of the junction unmatched.

Of note for this clone: Additional DNA sequences in this sample encode the identical CDR3. The rearrangement uses TRBV14 and TRBJ2-7; D is possibly TRBD2 (5 bases). V lost 4 bases, J lost 4 bases, and 17 bases lay in between. Germline V gene data show CDR1 as SGHDN and CDR2 as FVKESK. This CDR3 spans 15 amino acids. The chain's CDR3 is CASSLSPGRGYEQYF. The CDR3 bases are TGTGCCAGCAGCCTGTCTCCAGGTCGGGGATACGAGCAGTACTTC. The variable domain in full, completed from reference TRBV14 and TRBJ2-7, reads EAGVTQFPSHSVIEKGQTVTLRCDPISGHDNLYWYRRVMGKEIKFLLHFVKESKQDESGMPNNRFLAERTGGTYSTLKVQPAELEDSGVYFCASSLSPGRGYEQYFGPGTRLTVT.

The chain joins TRBV11-2 to TRBJ1-3, with 9 bases aligning to TRBD1. Unmatched junction bases numbered 9, after V lost 6 bases and J lost 0 bases. The CDR3 spans 17 residues. Germline loops: CDR1 SGHAT, CDR2 FQNNGV. This chain's CDR3 is CASRDSGQGISGNTIYF. CDR3 bases: TGTGCCAGCAGGGATTCGGGACAGGGAATCTCTGGAAACACCATATATTTT.

In this sample, this clone turned up a few times. CDR3 nucleotides: TGTGCCAGCAGCCCCGCGGGCACTTTAAACTATGGCTACACCTTC. Protein product: CASSPAGTLNYGYTF. V and J are TRBV28 and TRBJ1-2; D is ambiguous. Germline V CDR1 and CDR2: MDHEN, SYDVKM. The CDR3 runs to 15 residues. The V gene lost 6 bases and the J gene lost 2 bases, with 16 bases spanning the gap.

V usage is TRBV2 and J usage is TRBJ1-1; D is perhaps TRBD1 (6 bases). Germline V gene lookup returns CDR1 SNHLY and CDR2 FYNNEI. V was shortened by 2 bases and J by 7 bases, with 14 bases between the two germline ends. This CDR3 is built from 14 residues. CDR3 sequence: CASSETGGRGEAFF. The CDR3 region has the DNA TGTGCCAGCAGTGAAACGGGGGGGCGCGGTGAAGCTTTCTTT.

This rearrangement joins TRBV5-6 to TRBJ2-3; 10 positions match TRBD2. This CDR3 has 15 residues. The germline gives CDR1 SGHDT, CDR2 YYEEEE. V shed 5 bases and J 6 bases; nucleotides not matched to a gene: 9. The CDR3 bases are TGTGCCAGCAGTGGCAAGGGAGCGGGAGGGGATACGCAGTATTTT. Translated, it gives CASSGKGAGGDTQYF.

DNA of the CDR3: TGTGCCAGCAGCTTAGCGGACAGTCCCACAGATACGCAGTATTTT. Amino acid sequence: CASSLADSPTDTQYF. The chain is built from TRBV7-6 and TRBJ2-3; a possible D gene is TRBD1 (6 bases). Germline values: CDR1 SGHVS, CDR2 FNYEAQ. CDR3 length: 15 amino acids. Deletions cut 0 bases from V and 2 bases from J, with 9 bases between.

The chain is built from TRBV5-4 and TRBJ2-3, with a weak D call TRBD2 (6 bases). V shed 1 base and J shed 4 bases, with 13 bases lying between them. Germline CDR1 SGHNT, CDR2 YYREEE (reference sequence). This CDR3 contains 15 residues. CDR3 sequence reads: CASSLLGSAPDTQYF. CDR3 DNA: TGTGCCAGCAGCTTGCTCGGGAGTGCCCCAGATACGCAGTATTTT.

The V call is TRBV6-5, the J call TRBJ1-4, with 9 bases that match TRBD1. The CDR3 runs 14 residues. Unmatched junction bases numbered 6, after V lost 6 bases and J lost 7 bases. Germline-derived CDR1 and CDR2 are MNHEY and SVGAGI. The CDR3 is CASRTDRGGEKLFF. For the CDR3, the DNA is TGTGCCAGCAGGACGGACAGGGGAGGTGAAAAACTGTTTTTT.